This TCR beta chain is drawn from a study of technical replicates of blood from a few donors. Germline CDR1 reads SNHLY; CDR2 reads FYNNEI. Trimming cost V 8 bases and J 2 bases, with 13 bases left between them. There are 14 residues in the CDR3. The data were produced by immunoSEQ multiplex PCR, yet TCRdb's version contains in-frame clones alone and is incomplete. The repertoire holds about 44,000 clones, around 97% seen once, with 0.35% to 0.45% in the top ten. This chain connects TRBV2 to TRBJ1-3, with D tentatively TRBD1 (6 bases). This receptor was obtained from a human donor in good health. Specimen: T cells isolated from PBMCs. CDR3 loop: CASRADRTGNTIYF. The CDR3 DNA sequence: TGTGCCAGCCGCGCCGACAGGACTGGAAACACCATATATTTT.